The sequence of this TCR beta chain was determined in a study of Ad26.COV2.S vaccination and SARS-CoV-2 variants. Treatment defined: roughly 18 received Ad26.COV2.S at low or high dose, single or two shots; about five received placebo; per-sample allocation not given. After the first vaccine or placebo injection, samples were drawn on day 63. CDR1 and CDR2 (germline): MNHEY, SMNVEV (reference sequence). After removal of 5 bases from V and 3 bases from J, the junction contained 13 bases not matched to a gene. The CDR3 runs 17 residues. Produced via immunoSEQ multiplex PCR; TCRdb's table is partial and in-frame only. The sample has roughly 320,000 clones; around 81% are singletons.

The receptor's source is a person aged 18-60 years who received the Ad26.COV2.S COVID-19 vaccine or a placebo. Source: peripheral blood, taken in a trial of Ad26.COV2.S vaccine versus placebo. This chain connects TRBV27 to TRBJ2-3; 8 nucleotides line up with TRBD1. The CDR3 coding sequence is TGTGCCAGCAGTGCAAATCCCGGACAGGGCCGGACAGATACGCAGTATTTT. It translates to CASSANPGQGRTDTQYF.